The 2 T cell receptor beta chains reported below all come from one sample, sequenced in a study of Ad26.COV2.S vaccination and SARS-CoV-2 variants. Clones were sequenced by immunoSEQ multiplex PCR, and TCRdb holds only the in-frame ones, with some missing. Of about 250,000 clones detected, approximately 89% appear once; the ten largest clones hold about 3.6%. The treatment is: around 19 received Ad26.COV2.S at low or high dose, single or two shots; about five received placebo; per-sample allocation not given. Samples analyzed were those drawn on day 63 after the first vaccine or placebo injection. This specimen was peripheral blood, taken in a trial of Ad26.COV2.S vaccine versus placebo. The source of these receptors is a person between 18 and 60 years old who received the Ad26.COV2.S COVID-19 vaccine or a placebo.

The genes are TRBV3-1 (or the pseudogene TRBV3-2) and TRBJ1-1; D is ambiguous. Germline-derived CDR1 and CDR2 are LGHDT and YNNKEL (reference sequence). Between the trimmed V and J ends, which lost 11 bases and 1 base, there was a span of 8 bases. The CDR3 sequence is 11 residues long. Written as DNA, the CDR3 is TGTGCCGCCGAGGCGAACACTGAAGCTTTCTTT. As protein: CAAEANTEAFF.

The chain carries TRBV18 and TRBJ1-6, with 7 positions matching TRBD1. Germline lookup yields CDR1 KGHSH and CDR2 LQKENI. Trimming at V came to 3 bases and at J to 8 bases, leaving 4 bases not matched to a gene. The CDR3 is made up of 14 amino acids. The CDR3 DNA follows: TGTGCCAGCTCACCTACTACAGGGGATTCACCCCTCCACTTT. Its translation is CASSPTTGDSPLHF.